This note documents a single TCR beta chain sequence. This sample stems from a study of human T cells and chemical hapten exposure. V shed 6 bases, J shed 8 bases, and the junction held 8 bases outside the gene matches. Per the germline V gene, CDR1 is LNHDA and CDR2 is SQIVND (reference sequence). There are 13 residues in the CDR3. Via MiXCR, TCRdb re-called the RACE reads, giving one row per CDR3 protein. The table includes 49,000 or so distinct CDR3 sequences, 3.5% to 4.5% detected once. Sample time point: healthy volunteer bleed at 2 weeks. Total RNA was extracted from unfractionated whole blood. The sequence came from a human donor in good health. Some clones in this sample may be carry-over from other donors' samples. Sample: whole blood. The chain recombines TRBV19 with TRBJ1-1; 8 positions match TRBD1. The CDR3 region has the DNA TGTGCCAGTAGGAATGACAGGGGTTTCGAAGCTTTCTTT. Its translation is CASRNDRGFEAFF. Filled out from reference TRBV19 and TRBJ1-1, the complete variable domain reads DGGITQSPKYLFRKEGQNVTLSCEQNLNHDAMYWYRQDPGQGLRLIYYSQIVNDFQKGDIAEGYSVSREKKESFPLTVTSAQKNPTAFYLCASRNDRGFEAFFGQGTRLTVV.